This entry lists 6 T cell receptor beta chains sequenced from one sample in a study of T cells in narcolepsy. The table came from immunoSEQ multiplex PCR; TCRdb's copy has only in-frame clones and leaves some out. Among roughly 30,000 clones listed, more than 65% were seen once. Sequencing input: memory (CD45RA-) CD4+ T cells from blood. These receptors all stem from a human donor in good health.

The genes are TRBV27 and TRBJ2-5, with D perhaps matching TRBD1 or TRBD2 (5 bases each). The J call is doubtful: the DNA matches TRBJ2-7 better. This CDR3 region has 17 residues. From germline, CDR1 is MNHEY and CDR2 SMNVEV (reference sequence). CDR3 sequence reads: CASSLHIGTTAAYEQYF. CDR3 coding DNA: TGTGCCAGCAGTTTACATATCGGGACCACGGCCGCGTACGAGCAGTACTTC.

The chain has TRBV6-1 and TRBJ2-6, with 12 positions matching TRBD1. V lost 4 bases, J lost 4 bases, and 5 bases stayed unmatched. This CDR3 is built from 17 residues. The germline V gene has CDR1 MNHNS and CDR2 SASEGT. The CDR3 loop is CASSVQGQGAGANVLTF. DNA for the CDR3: TGTGCCAGCAGTGTGCAGGGACAGGGGGCCGGGGCCAACGTCCTGACTTTC.

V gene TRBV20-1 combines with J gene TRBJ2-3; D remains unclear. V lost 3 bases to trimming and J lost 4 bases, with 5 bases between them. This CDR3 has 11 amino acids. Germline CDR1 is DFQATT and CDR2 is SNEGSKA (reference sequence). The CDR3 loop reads CSASPADTQYF. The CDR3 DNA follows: TGCAGTGCTAGCCCGGCAGATACGCAGTATTTT.

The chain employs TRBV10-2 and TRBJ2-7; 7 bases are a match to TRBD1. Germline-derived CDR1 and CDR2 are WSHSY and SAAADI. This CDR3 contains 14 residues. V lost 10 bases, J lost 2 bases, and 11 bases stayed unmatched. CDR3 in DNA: TGCGCCACCAAGAATGGGACAGTGACCTACGAGCAGTACTTC. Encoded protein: CATKNGTVTYEQYF.

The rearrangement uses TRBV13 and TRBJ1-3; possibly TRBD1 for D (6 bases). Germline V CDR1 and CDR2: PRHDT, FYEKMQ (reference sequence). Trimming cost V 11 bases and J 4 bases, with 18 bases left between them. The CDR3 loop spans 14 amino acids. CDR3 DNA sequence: TGTGCCGTTGGGGGCTCATTGGAAGGAAACACCATATATTTT. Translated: CAVGGSLEGNTIYF.

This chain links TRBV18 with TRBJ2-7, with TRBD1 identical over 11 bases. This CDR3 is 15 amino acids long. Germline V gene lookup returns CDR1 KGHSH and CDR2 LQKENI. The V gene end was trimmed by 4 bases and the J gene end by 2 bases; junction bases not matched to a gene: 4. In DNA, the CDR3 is TGTGCCAGCTCACTGGACAGGGGGCTGACCTACGAGCAGTACTTC. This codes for CASSLDRGLTYEQYF.